This T cell receptor beta chain comes out of a study of cytomegalovirus exposure and HLA in healthy donors. PCR employed 60 Vbeta and 13 Jbeta primers. Measured with immunoSEQ multiplex PCR; TCRdb has only the in-frame clones, and not every one. The record lists under 200,000 clones, of which the ten most abundant hold roughly 2%. The length of the CDR3 is 14 residues. Germline V gene lookup returns CDR1 SGHRS and CDR2 YFSETQ. V shed 4 bases, J shed 14 bases, and the junction held 14 bases outside the gene matches. With regard to this clone: Antigen: not known.

Study-level findings and limits: The majority of CMV-associated TCR beta chains were reported as apparently HLA-restricted in a later analysis.

Sequences were obtained from PBMCs. The chain has TRBV5-1 and TRBJ1-3, with 8 bases fitting TRBD1. The receptor's source is a young man in good health and CMV-seronegative. The CDR3 reads CASSPIWTGTGLYF. The CDR3 coding sequence is TGCGCCAGCAGCCCGATTTGGACAGGGACAGGCTTATATTTT.